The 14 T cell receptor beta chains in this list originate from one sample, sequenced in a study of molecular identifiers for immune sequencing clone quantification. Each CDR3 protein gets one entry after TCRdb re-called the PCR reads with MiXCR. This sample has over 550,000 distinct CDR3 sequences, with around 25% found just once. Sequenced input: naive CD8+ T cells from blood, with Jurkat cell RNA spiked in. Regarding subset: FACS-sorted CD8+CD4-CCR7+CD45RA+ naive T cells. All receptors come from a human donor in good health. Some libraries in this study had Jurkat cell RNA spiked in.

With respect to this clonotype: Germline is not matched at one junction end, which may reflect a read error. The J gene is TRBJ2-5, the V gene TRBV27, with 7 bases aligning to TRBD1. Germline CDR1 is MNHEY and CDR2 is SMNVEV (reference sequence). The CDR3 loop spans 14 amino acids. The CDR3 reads CTSSLDRLGETQYF. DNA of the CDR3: TGTACCAGCAGTTTGGACAGGCTGGGGGAGACCCAGTACTTC.

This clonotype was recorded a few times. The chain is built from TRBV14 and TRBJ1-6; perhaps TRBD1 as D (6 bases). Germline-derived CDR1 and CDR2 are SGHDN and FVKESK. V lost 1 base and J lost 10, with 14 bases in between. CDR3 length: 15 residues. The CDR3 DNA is TGTGCCAGCAGCCAAGTTTCAGGGGCATTCTCACCCCTCCACTTT. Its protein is CASSQVSGAFSPLHF. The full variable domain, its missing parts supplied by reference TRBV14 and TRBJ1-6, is EAGVTQFPSHSVIEKGQTVTLRCDPISGHDNLYWYRRVMGKEIKFLLHFVKESKQDESGMPNNRFLAERTGGTYSTLKVQPAELEDSGVYFCASSQVSGAFSPLHFGNGTRLTVT.

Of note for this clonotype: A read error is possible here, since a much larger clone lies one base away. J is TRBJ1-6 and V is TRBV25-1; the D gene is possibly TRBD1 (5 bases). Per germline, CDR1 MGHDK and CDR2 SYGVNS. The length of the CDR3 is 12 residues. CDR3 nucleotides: TGTGCCGGCAGTCAGGACACTTTTACGTGGCACTTT. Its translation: CAGSQDTFTWHF.

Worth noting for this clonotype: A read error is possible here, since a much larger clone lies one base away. The CDR3 nucleotides are TGTGCCAGCAGCGGACGGGGGGGCCTGTCCGACACTGGAGCTTTCTTT. It yields the protein CASSGRGGLSDTGAFF. The chain recombines TRBV9 with TRBJ1-1; D perhaps matches TRBD1 (6 bases). The CDR3 sequence is 16 residues long. Germline values: CDR1 SGDLS, CDR2 YYNGEE.

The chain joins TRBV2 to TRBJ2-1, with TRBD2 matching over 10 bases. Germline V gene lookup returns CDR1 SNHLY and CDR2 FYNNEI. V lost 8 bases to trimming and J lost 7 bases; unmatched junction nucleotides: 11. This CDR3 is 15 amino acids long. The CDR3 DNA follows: TGTGCCAGCGCCGTCGGAGCGGGGGGGCAAAATGAGCAGTTCTTC. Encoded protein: CASAVGAGGQNEQFF.

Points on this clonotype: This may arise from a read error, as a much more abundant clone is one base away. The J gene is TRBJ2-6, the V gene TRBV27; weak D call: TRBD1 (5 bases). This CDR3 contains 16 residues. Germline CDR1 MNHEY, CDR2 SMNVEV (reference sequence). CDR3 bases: TGTGCCAGCAGTCCGTTACAGCCTTCTGGGGCCAACATCCTGACTTTC. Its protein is CASSPLQPSGANILTF.

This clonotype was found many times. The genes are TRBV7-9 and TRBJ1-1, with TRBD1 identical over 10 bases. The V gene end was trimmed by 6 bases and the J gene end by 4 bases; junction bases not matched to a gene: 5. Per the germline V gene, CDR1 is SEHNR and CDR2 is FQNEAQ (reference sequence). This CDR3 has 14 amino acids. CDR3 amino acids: CASSPGDRGTEAFF. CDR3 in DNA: TGTGCCAGCAGTCCCGGGGACAGGGGCACTGAAGCTTTCTTT.

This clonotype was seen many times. CDR3 in amino acids: CSVVPSSSYEQYF. CDR3 sequence (DNA): TGCAGCGTTGTCCCAAGTAGCTCCTACGAGCAGTACTTC. The chain couples TRBV29-1 to TRBJ2-7, with D uncertain. The CDR3 loop spans 13 amino acids. The ends were cut back, 4 bases at V and 0 bases at J, with 10 bases in the middle. Per the germline V gene, CDR1 is SQVTM and CDR2 is ANQGSEA.

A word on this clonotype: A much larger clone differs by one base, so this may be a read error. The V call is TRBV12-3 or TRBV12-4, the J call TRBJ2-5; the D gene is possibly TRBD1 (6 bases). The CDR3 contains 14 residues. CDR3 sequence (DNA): TGTGCCTGCAGCCCGACGGACAGACAAGAGACCCAGTACTTC. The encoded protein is CACSPTDRQETQYF.

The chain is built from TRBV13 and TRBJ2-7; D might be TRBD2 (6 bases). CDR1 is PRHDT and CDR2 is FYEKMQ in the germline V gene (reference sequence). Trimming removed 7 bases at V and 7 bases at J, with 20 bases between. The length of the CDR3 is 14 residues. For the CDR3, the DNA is TGTGCCAGCAACCTTGCGGGACGGCCCCCGGAGCAGTACTTC. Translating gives CASNLAGRPPEQYF.

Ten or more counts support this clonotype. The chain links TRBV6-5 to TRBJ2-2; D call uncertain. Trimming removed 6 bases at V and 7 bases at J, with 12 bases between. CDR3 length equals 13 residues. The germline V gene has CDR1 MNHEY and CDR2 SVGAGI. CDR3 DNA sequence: TGTGCCAGCAGCCCTGGAGAAGGCGGGGAGCTGTTTTTT. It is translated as CASSPGEGGELFF.

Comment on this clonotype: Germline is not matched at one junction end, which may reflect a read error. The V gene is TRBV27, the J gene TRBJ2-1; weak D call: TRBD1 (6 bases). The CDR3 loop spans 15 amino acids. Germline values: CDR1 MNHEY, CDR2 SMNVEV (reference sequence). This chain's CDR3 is CASSLSQGPYNAQFF. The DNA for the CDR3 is TGTGCCAGCAGTTTGTCTCAGGGGCCCTACAATGCGCAGTTCTTC.

As DNA, the CDR3 is TGCAGTGCTGAAGGTCAAAGCGGGGCGATCTACGAGCAGTACTTC. This encodes CSAEGQSGAIYEQYF. This chain joins TRBV20-1 and TRBJ2-7, with 7 positions matching TRBD2. Germline CDR1 DFQATT, CDR2 SNEGSKA (reference sequence). V shed 5 bases, J shed 3 bases, and the junction held 13 bases outside the gene matches. This CDR3 has 15 amino acids.

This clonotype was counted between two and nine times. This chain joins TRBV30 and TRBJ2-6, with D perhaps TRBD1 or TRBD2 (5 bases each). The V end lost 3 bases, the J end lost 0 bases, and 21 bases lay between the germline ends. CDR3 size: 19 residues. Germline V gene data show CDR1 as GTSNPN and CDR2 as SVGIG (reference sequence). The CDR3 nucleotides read TGTGCCTGGAGCCAAAAACCGGGACGGACCCTCTCTGGGGCCAACGTCCTGACTTTC. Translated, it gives CAWSQKPGRTLSGANVLTF.